The 3 T cell receptor beta chains in this list originate from one sample, sequenced in a study of blood T cell repertoires in COVID-19. This table comes from immunoSEQ multiplex PCR, and its TCRdb copy is limited to in-frame clones, with some not included. Here the sample spans roughly 300,000 clones, approximately 87% being singletons. Sequencing input: peripheral blood. These receptors all come from a woman aged 45-59 years who had recovered from COVID-19.

V and J are TRBV7-8 and TRBJ2-5; the D gene is possibly TRBD2 (6 bases). CDR1 and CDR2 from the germline V gene are SGHVS and FQNEAQ. This CDR3 spans 15 amino acids. With 1 base removed from V and 5 bases from J, the gap between germline ends came to 14 bases. The CDR3 region has the DNA TGTGCCAGCAGCTTAGGGTCAGCGGGTGTGGAGACCCAGTACTTC. Encoded protein: CASSLGSAGVETQYF.

The chain links TRBV10-3 to TRBJ1-1, with D maybe TRBD1 (5 bases). This CDR3 contains 14 residues. V dropped 0 bases and J dropped 2 bases, with 7 bases sitting between them. Germline V lookup: CDR1 ENHRY, CDR2 SYGVKD. This CDR3 reads CAISESWTNTEAFF. In DNA form, the CDR3 reads TGTGCCATCAGTGAGTCTTGGACAAACACTGAAGCTTTCTTT.

Only a few counts were recorded for this clone. The V call is TRBV6-5, the J call TRBJ1-5; no reliable D call. Trimming shortened V by 6 bases and J by 6 bases, and 12 bases separated the two germline ends. The CDR3 covers 13 residues. CDR1 is MNHEY, CDR2 SVGAGI, per germline. In DNA form, the CDR3 reads TGTGCCAGCAGCCTGGGCCAATTTCAGCCCCAGCATTTT. Residues: CASSLGQFQPQHF.